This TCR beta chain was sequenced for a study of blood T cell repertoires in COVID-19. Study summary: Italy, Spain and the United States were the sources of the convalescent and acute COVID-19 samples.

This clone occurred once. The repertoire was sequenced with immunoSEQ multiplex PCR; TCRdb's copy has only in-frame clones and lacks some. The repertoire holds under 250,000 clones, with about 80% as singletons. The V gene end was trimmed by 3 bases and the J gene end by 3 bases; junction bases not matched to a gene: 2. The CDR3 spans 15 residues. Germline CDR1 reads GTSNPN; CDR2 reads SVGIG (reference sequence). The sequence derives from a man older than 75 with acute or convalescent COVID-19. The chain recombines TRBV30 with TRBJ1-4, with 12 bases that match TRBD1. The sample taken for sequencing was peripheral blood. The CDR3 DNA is TGTGCCTGGAGGGGACAGGGGGCGGCTAATGAAAAACTGTTTTTT. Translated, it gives CAWRGQGAANEKLFF.